Shown below are 23 T cell receptor beta chains from a single sample sequenced in a study of cytomegalovirus exposure and HLA in healthy donors. The PCR was carried out with 60 Vbeta primers and 13 Jbeta primers. Libraries were prepared by immunoSEQ multiplex PCR; TCRdb keeps only in-frame clonotypes and omits some of them. The table has 150,000 to 200,000 clones, roughly 77% seen once. Sequenced material: PBMCs. These receptors were collected from a woman aged 40 to 49 in good health and CMV-seropositive.

This rearrangement joins TRBV5-6 to TRBJ1-1; D call uncertain. Germline lookup yields CDR1 SGHDT and CDR2 YYEEEE. V lost 5 bases, J lost 0 bases, and 5 bases lay in between. This CDR3 region has 12 residues. The CDR3: CASSTMNTEAFF. CDR3 coding DNA: TGTGCCAGCAGTACAATGAACACTGAAGCTTTCTTT.

The chain's CDR3 is CSVRTGPLVPLHF. The CDR3 DNA reads as TGCAGCGTTAGGACAGGTCCATTGGTCCCCCTCCACTTT. V is TRBV29-1 and J is TRBJ1-6, with 7 bases matching TRBD1. Germline CDR1 SQVTM, CDR2 ANQGSEA. The CDR3 spans 13 residues. Trimming cost V 5 bases and J 13 bases; bases outside gene matches: 11.

The chain employs TRBV19 and TRBJ2-3; the D gene is possibly TRBD2 (6 bases). From germline, CDR1 is LNHDA and CDR2 SQIVND (reference sequence). The CDR3 has 18 amino acids. Trimming removed 5 bases at V and 4 bases at J, with 25 bases between. CDR3 region: CASSVKTSPASPADTQYF. In nucleotides, the CDR3 is TGTGCCAGTAGTGTAAAGACTAGTCCCGCTAGTCCCGCAGATACGCAGTATTTT.

This rearrangement joins TRBV6-1 to TRBJ2-7; tentative D call: TRBD1 (6 bases). The CDR3 is made up of 13 amino acids. CDR1 is MNHNS, CDR2 SASEGT, per germline. V was shortened by 6 bases and J by 0 bases, with 9 bases between the two germline ends. CDR3 in amino acids: CASSRTASYEQYF. DNA of the CDR3: TGTGCCAGCAGCCGGACAGCCTCCTACGAGCAGTACTTC.

In its sample, this clone was seen a few times. J is TRBJ1-2 and V is TRBV28; D gene ambiguous. The CDR3 loop spans 12 amino acids. Germline lookup yields CDR1 MDHEN and CDR2 SYDVKM. V was clipped by 5 bases and J by 4 bases, with 8 bases between them. The CDR3 loop is CASSPPSYGYTF. CDR3 DNA sequence: TGTGCCAGCAGTCCCCCCTCCTATGGCTACACCTTC.

The V and J genes are TRBV5-1 and TRBJ2-3, with no clear D. V gave up 0 bases and J gave up 1 base, with 15 bases separating them. Germline CDR1 SGHRS, CDR2 YFSETQ. This CDR3 is 17 amino acids long. The CDR3 DNA follows: TGCGCCAGCAGCTTGGCCACAGTTAATCCCCGCACAGATACGCAGTATTTT. This sequence encodes CASSLATVNPRTDTQYF.

This chain uses TRBV6-5 with TRBJ1-4; weak D call: TRBD1 (5 bases). The CDR3 extends over 14 amino acids. V was pared by 0 bases and J by 8 bases, with 10 bases between. CDR1 is MNHEY and CDR2 is SVGAGI in the germline V gene. CDR3 coding DNA: TGTGCCAGCAGTTACTCACCAGGGCCGGAAAAACTGTTTTTT. This gives the protein CASSYSPGPEKLFF.

CDR3 DNA: TGTGCCAGCAGTCCCCTGATAGCGGGAGGCTCCTACGAGCAGTACTTC. It is translated as CASSPLIAGGSYEQYF. The rearrangement joins TRBV27 to TRBJ2-7; 10 bases fit TRBD2. CDR1 is MNHEY and CDR2 is SMNVEV in the germline V gene (reference sequence). The CDR3 spans 16 residues. Germline trimming cut 5 bases from V and 0 bases from J; bases unmatched to any gene: 7.

This rearrangement joins TRBV28 to TRBJ2-7; tentatively, D is TRBD1 (6 bases). Germline CDR1 MDHEN, CDR2 SYDVKM. The length of the CDR3 is 15 residues. The V gene lost 8 bases and the J gene lost 2 bases, with 19 bases spanning the gap. CDR3 amino acids: CASDNTNRVPYEQYF. The CDR3 coding sequence is TGTGCCAGCGACAACACTAACAGGGTTCCCTACGAGCAGTACTTC.

The CDR3 spells CASRGLVREQFF. The CDR3 nucleotides are TGTGCCAGCAGGGGACTAGTACGTGAGCAGTTCTTC. J is TRBJ2-1 and V is TRBV6-5, with 8 bases aligning to TRBD2. CDR1 and CDR2 from the germline V gene are MNHEY and SVGAGI. The CDR3 is 12 residues long. V was clipped by 6 bases and J by 9 bases; unmatched bases: 4.

The rearrangement links TRBV23-1 to TRBJ2-5, with 7 bases fitting TRBD1. TRBV23-1 is identified as an open reading frame with a role that is uncertain. Germline trimming cut 6 bases from V and 3 bases from J; bases unmatched to any gene: 19. The CDR3 is 18 residues long. The CDR3 here is CASSDAVERRDSKETQYF. For the CDR3, the DNA is TGCGCCAGCAGCGACGCAGTCGAGCGTAGGGACAGCAAAGAGACCCAGTACTTC.

This clone was counted a single time. V gene TRBV7-2 combines with J gene TRBJ2-3, with TRBD2 identical over 7 bases. The V and J ends lost 3 bases and 3 bases, in that order; junction bases with no gene match: 9. CDR1 SGHTA and CDR2 FQGNSA come from the germline V gene. The CDR3 has 16 residues. The CDR3 coding sequence is TGTGCCAGCAGCTTCCAAGCGGGACTACCTACAGATACGCAGTATTTT. Amino acids: CASSFQAGLPTDTQYF.

The chain links TRBV11-2 to TRBJ2-7, with 11 bases lining up with TRBD2. Germline-derived CDR1 and CDR2 are SGHAT and FQNNGV. V was pared by 5 bases and J by 3 bases, with 3 bases of the junction left unmatched. CDR3 length: 14 amino acids. CDR3 bases: TGTGCCAGCAGCCCCCTAGCGGGGGGCTACGAGCAGTACTTC. This sequence encodes CASSPLAGGYEQYF. Complete variable domain (other parts from reference TRBV11-2 and TRBJ2-7): EAGVAQSPRYKIIEKRQSVAFWCNPISGHATLYWYQQILGQGPKLLIQFQNNGVVDDSQLPKDRFSAERLKGVDSTLKIQPAKLEDSAVYLCASSPLAGGYEQYFGPGTRLTVT.

This chain uses TRBV4-1 with TRBJ2-2, with 14 bases fitting TRBD2. Per the germline V gene, CDR1 is MGHRA and CDR2 is YSYEKL. CDR3 length: 18 amino acids. J lost 5 bases, V lost 4 bases, and 9 bases had no gene match. CDR3 amino acids: CASSPSGLAGVGTGELFF. CDR3 coding DNA: TGCGCCAGCAGCCCATCGGGACTAGCGGGAGTAGGAACCGGGGAGCTGTTTTTT.

The V gene is TRBV27, the J gene TRBJ1-4; D might be TRBD1 (6 bases). CDR1 and CDR2 (germline): MNHEY, SMNVEV (reference sequence). The CDR3 is 15 amino acids. Trimming took off 1 base at V and 10 bases at J, with 16 bases between the two ends. The CDR3 reads CASSLWGQSTGKLFF. CDR3 sequence (DNA): TGTGCCAGCAGTTTATGGGGACAAAGTACAGGAAAACTGTTTTTT.

This clone has a handful of counts. This chain uses TRBV6-6 with TRBJ1-5, with a weak D call TRBD1 (6 bases). The V and J ends lost 2 bases and 11 bases respectively, with 16 bases between them. Germline V gene sequence: CDR1 MNHNY, CDR2 SVGAGI (reference sequence). The CDR3 has 14 amino acids. The CDR3 loop reads CASSYGYRDQAQHF. The CDR3 coding sequence is TGTGCCAGCAGTTACGGGTACAGGGACCAGGCCCAGCATTTT.

The V gene is TRBV6-1, the J gene TRBJ2-1; D call uncertain. CDR1 is MNHNS, CDR2 SASEGT, per germline. This CDR3 region has 15 residues. Trimming took off 4 bases at V and 4 bases at J, with 14 bases between the two ends. The DNA for the CDR3 is TGTGCCAGCAGTGCCACTAAGCCGCTTTACAATGAGCAGTTCTTC. It specifies CASSATKPLYNEQFF.

This chain uses TRBV6-5 with TRBJ2-1; 8 bases line up with TRBD2. CDR3 length: 15 residues. The germline V gene encodes CDR1 MNHEY and CDR2 SVGAGI. Trimming at V came to 2 bases and at J to 2 bases, leaving 2 bases not matched to a gene. The CDR3 region is CASSYAGGTYNEQFF. CDR3 nucleotides: TGTGCCAGCAGTTACGCGGGAGGCACCTACAATGAGCAGTTCTTC.

This clone has only one observation. The chain is built from TRBV7-9 and TRBJ1-5; a weak D match, TRBD1 (6 bases). Trimming cost V 1 base and J 11 bases, with 18 bases left between them. The CDR3 totals 15 residues. The V gene's germline CDR1 is SEHNR and CDR2 FQNEAQ (reference sequence). CDR3 sequence (DNA): TGTGCCAGCAGCTTAGATACAGGGCCTATGGGTTCCCAGCATTTT. It encodes CASSLDTGPMGSQHF.

J is TRBJ1-2 and V is TRBV5-6; a possible D gene is TRBD1 (6 bases). V lost 0 bases to trimming and J lost 7 bases, with 13 bases between them. Germline CDR1 reads SGHDT; CDR2 reads YYEEEE. The CDR3 has 14 amino acids. CDR3 DNA sequence: TGTGCCAGCAGCTTGGAAGCGGGGGCGGCTGGCTACACCTTC. Encoded protein: CASSLEAGAAGYTF.

The sample holds a few counts of this clone. This chain joins TRBV7-9 and TRBJ2-5; TRBD1 might be the D (5 bases). Germline CDR1 is SEHNR and CDR2 is FQNEAQ (reference sequence). The CDR3 sequence is 14 residues long. V lost 2 bases, J lost 2 bases, and 9 bases lay in between. CDR3 sequence reads: CASSLTTGQETQYF. In DNA form, the CDR3 reads TGTGCCAGCAGCTTAACAACAGGACAAGAGACCCAGTACTTC.

The rearrangement links TRBV28 to TRBJ2-5, with 9 bases aligning to TRBD2. The DNA matches TRBJ2-7 better at its end, which makes the J call doubtful. The CDR3 has 14 amino acids. Germline-derived CDR1 and CDR2 are MDHEN and SYDVKM. The CDR3 protein is CASRGIAGAYEQYF. In DNA, the CDR3 is TGTGCCAGCAGGGGGATAGCGGGAGCCTACGAGCAGTACTTC.

This chain links TRBV9 with TRBJ2-1, with 13 bases aligning to TRBD2. V shed 2 bases, J shed 3 bases, and the junction held 8 bases outside the gene matches. Germline V CDR1 and CDR2: SGDLS, YYNGEE. CDR3 size: 18 residues. CDR3 bases: TGTGCCAGCAGCGTGGGGACTAGCGGGATCTTACACTACAATGAGCAGTTCTTC. This codes for CASSVGTSGILHYNEQFF. Looking up the rest from reference TRBV9 and TRBJ2-1 gives the full variable domain: DSGVTQTPKHLITATGQRVTLRCSPRSGDLSVYWYQQSLDQGLQFLIQYYNGEERAKGNILERFSAQQFPDLHSELNLSSLELGDSALYFCASSVGTSGILHYNEQFFGPGTRLTVL.